The 12 T cell receptor beta chains presented below share a single source sample, sequenced in a study of breast tumors, draining lymph nodes, adjacent tissues. Breast cancer patients provided tissue from their axillary draining lymph nodes. One entry per CDR3 protein, called by TCRdb with MiXCR from the multiplex PCR reads. The sample records 85,000 to 130,000 distinct CDR3 sequences, around 30% being singletons. Sequencing used axillary lymph node tissue. Receptors originate from a female donor with breast cancer. Some clones in this sample may be carry-over from other donors' samples.

This clonotype was seen ten or more times. The genes are TRBV19 and TRBJ1-5; D remains unclear. CDR1 is LNHDA, CDR2 SQIVND, per germline (reference sequence). V was shortened by 5 bases and J by 1 base, with 3 bases between the two germline ends. The CDR3 length is 12 residues. CDR3 residues: CASSESNQPQHF. The CDR3 DNA sequence: TGTGCCAGTAGTGAGAGCAATCAGCCCCAGCATTTT.

V gene TRBV19 combines with J gene TRBJ1-3; D is unclear. The CDR3 loop spans 12 amino acids. The germline V and J ends were trimmed by 3 bases and 3 bases, with 3 bases remaining between them. Per germline, CDR1 LNHDA and CDR2 SQIVND (reference sequence). CDR3 protein: CASSIGGNTIYF. CDR3 coding DNA: TGTGCCAGTAGTATTGGTGGAAACACCATATATTTT.

About this clonotype itself: This may be a read error: a much more frequent sequence differs by one nucleotide. This chain joins TRBV7-2 and TRBJ2-4; 12 nucleotides align to TRBD2. In germline, CDR1 is SGHTA, CDR2 FQGNSA. This CDR3 has 19 amino acids. Germline trimming cut 5 bases from V and 1 base from J; bases unmatched to any gene: 12. CDR3 protein: CASSQGLAGGVSAKNIQYF. The CDR3 nucleotides read TGTGCCAGCAGCCAGGGGCTAGCGGGGGGGGTTAGTGCCAAAAACATTCAGTACTTC.

This clonotype appeared many times. V usage is TRBV20-1 and J usage is TRBJ1-2, with D hard to call. CDR3 size: 12 residues. V was shortened by 6 bases and J by 2 bases, with 10 bases between the two germline ends. Per the germline V gene, CDR1 is DFQATT and CDR2 is SNEGSKA (reference sequence). CDR3 region: CSALWANYGYTF. CDR3 nucleotides: TGCAGTGCCCTCTGGGCGAACTATGGCTACACCTTC.

This clonotype came up many times. At one of its ends the junction is not consistent with the germline gene, which may arise from a read error. V is TRBV7-8 and J is TRBJ1-2; TRBD1 might be the D (5 bases). Looked up from germline, CDR1 is SGHVS and CDR2 is FQNEAQ. The CDR3 covers 15 residues. The CDR3 DNA reads as TGTGCCAGCAGCCCCCTGGGCAGGAGGGGCCATGGCTACCCCTTC. Translated: CASSPLGRRGHGYPF.

This clonotype was counted many times. The chain joins TRBV12-3 or TRBV12-4 to TRBJ1-2, with 8 bases matching TRBD1. V gave up 6 bases and J gave up 8 bases; unmatched junction bases: 11. The CDR3 runs 14 residues. The CDR3 loop reads CASSLHPGGVGYTF. The CDR3 DNA is TGTGCCAGCAGCCTACACCCAGGGGGCGTCGGCTACACCTTC.

The chain's CDR3 is CSAPTLAGGRNEQYF. The CDR3 DNA reads TGCAGTGCTCCCACTCTAGCGGGGGGGCGGAATGAGCAGTATTTT. The chain carries TRBV20-1 and TRBJ2-3; 12 positions agree with TRBD2. Per germline, CDR1 DFQATT and CDR2 SNEGSKA (reference sequence). The CDR3 sequence is 15 residues long. After removal of 5 bases from V and 11 bases from J, the junction contained 14 bases not matched to a gene.

Comment on this clonotype: The junction departs from the called germline gene at one end, perhaps through a read error. The chain recombines TRBV15 with TRBJ1-4; 8 bases match TRBD1. The CDR3 extends over 15 amino acids. The germline V gene has CDR1 LNHNV and CDR2 YYDKDF (reference sequence). CDR3 protein: CATSRAGTGLGKLFF. CDR3 nucleotides: TGTGCTACCAGCAGAGCCGGGACAGGATTAGGAAAACTGTTTTTT. Based on the CDR3 plus reference TRBV15 and TRBJ1-4, the full variable domain is DAMVIQNPRYQVTQFGKPVTLSCSQTLNHNVMYWYQQKSSQAPKLLFHYYDKDFNNEADTPDNFQSRRPNTSFCFLDIRSPGLGDTAMYLCATSRAGTGLGKLFFGSGTQLSVL.

This clonotype has at least ten counts. The genes are TRBV6-5 and TRBJ1-6; no clear D gene. V lost 7 bases and J 6 bases, leaving 13 bases between the germline ends. In germline, CDR1 is MNHEY, CDR2 SVGAGI. The length of the CDR3 is 14 residues. CDR3 DNA: TGTGCCAGCATGGACCGAGAGGGTAATTCACCCCTCCACTTT. This codes for CASMDREGNSPLHF.

At least ten counts were recorded for this clonotype. The V gene is TRBV2, the J gene TRBJ1-6; the D is unclear. Trimming pared 8 bases from V and 3 bases from J, leaving 11 bases between. The CDR3 runs 14 residues. Germline V gene data show CDR1 as SNHLY and CDR2 as FYNNEI. The CDR3 loop reads CASGLRGYNSPLHF. Here the CDR3 DNA reads TGTGCCAGCGGACTCCGGGGCTATAATTCACCCCTCCACTTT.

Points on this clonotype: This likely comes from a read error, as the CDR3 has no conserved phenylalanine or tryptophan at its end. The DNA is omitted, as the CDR3 cannot be located on it reliably, and the CDR3 follows TCRdb's listing. The V call is TRBV12-3 or TRBV12-4, the J call TRBJ1-6; the listed D gene, TRBD1, was not tested against the DNA. The CDR3 spans 9 amino acids, including both terminal residues. The CDR3 protein is CASSFQGAR.

The chain has TRBV4-2 and TRBJ2-7; 13 bases fit TRBD2. The CDR3 covers 21 residues. The trim removed 1 base at V and 3 bases at J, leaving 18 bases unmatched. Germline V gene data show CDR1 as LGHNA and CDR2 as YNFKEQ. The CDR3 DNA reads TGTGCCAGCAGCCAAGCAGCCACCCGACTAGCGGGAGGACCGATATTCTACGAGCAGTACTTC. It translates to CASSQAATRLAGGPIFYEQYF.